The 27 T cell receptor beta chains below all came from one sample that was sequenced in a study of T cell changes during pregnancy in multiple sclerosis. Repertoires were generated with immunoSEQ multiplex PCR, while TCRdb's copy carries only in-frame clones and drops some. The sample holds over 50,000 clones; just under 90% are singletons and the top ten take about 5.7%. The specimen was peripheral blood from another person, used as feeder cells. These receptors all stem from a human donor whose cells served as feeder cells for cultures in a pregnancy study.

The chain joins TRBV28 to TRBJ2-7, with 13 bases aligning to TRBD2. This CDR3 is built from 19 residues. Looked up from germline, CDR1 is MDHEN and CDR2 is SYDVKM. V shed 5 bases, J shed 1 base, and the junction held 14 bases outside the gene matches. CDR3 nucleotide sequence: TGTGCCAGCAGTAGAGGACTAGCGGGAGTCCGTCTCCTGTCCTACGAGCAGTACTTC. Translated: CASSRGLAGVRLLSYEQYF.

The genes are TRBV5-5 and TRBJ2-1; 14 bases match TRBD2. Trimming cost V 1 base and J 8 bases; bases outside gene matches: 8. Looked up from germline, CDR1 is SGHKS and CDR2 is YYEKEE (reference sequence). The CDR3 consists of 17 residues. The CDR3 DNA is TGTGCCAGCAGCTTGCCCCAAGGGACTAGCGGGGGACATGAGCAGTTCTTC. Translating it yields CASSLPQGTSGGHEQFF.

A single count supports this clone. The chain links TRBV5-5 to TRBJ1-4; 8 nucleotides align to TRBD1. The germline gives CDR1 SGHKS, CDR2 YYEKEE (reference sequence). The CDR3 contains 16 residues. The J segment lost 8 bases and the V segment lost 4 bases, leaving 13 bases of the junction unmatched. In nucleotides, the CDR3 is TGTGCCAGCAGCCCGTTGCAGACGAGGGACAGGGAAAAACTGTTTTTT. Translating gives CASSPLQTRDREKLFF.

Only one count was recorded for this clone. The V call is TRBV7-9, the J call TRBJ2-3; a weak D match, TRBD2 (5 bases). The CDR3 is 16 residues long. CDR1 and CDR2 (germline): SEHNR, FQNEAQ (reference sequence). Trimming took 5 bases from V and 2 from J, leaving 17 bases between them. The CDR3 coding sequence is TGTGCCAGCAGCCCGAGGGCGGGTTTCCCCACAGATACGCAGTATTTT. Protein product: CASSPRAGFPTDTQYF.

J is TRBJ2-7 and V is TRBV25-1; D is possibly TRBD1 (5 bases). V gave up 2 bases and J gave up 0 bases, with 14 bases separating them. The CDR3 has 16 amino acids. Looked up from germline, CDR1 is MGHDK and CDR2 is SYGVNS. CDR3 in amino acids: CASSEGSMTASYEQYF. The CDR3 region has the DNA TGTGCCAGCAGTGAAGGATCCATGACAGCCTCCTACGAGCAGTACTTC.

Only a few counts were recorded for this clone. This sequence joins TRBV6-5 and TRBJ1-1; D call uncertain. The germline V and J ends were trimmed by 7 bases and 1 base, with 10 bases remaining between them. Per the germline V gene, CDR1 is MNHEY and CDR2 is SVGAGI. The CDR3 sequence is 13 residues long. The CDR3 DNA sequence: TGTGCCAGCACCCTAACATGGAACACTGAAGCTTTCTTT. Protein product: CASTLTWNTEAFF.

This chain connects TRBV11-2 to TRBJ1-2, with D perhaps matching TRBD1 (6 bases). The V end lost 0 bases, the J end lost 4 bases, and 12 bases lay between the germline ends. CDR1 and CDR2 from the germline V gene are SGHAT and FQNNGV. CDR3 length: 15 amino acids. CDR3 bases: TGTGCCAGCAGCTTAGAGTGGGGGCGAAGCTATGGCTACACCTTC. It codes for CASSLEWGRSYGYTF. Full variable domain (outside the CDR3, taken from reference TRBV11-2 and TRBJ1-2): EAGVAQSPRYKIIEKRQSVAFWCNPISGHATLYWYQQILGQGPKLLIQFQNNGVVDDSQLPKDRFSAERLKGVDSTLKIQPAKLEDSAVYLCASSLEWGRSYGYTFGSGTRLTVV.

The chain carries TRBV15 and TRBJ2-2; unclear D gene. V dropped 0 bases and J dropped 4 bases, with 15 bases sitting between them. The CDR3 has 17 residues. Germline V lookup: CDR1 LNHNV, CDR2 YYDKDF (reference sequence). The CDR3 spells CATSRDLRYSITGELFF. CDR3 bases: TGTGCCACCAGCAGAGATCTACGGTACAGCATCACCGGGGAGCTGTTTTTT. The whole variable domain, filled in from reference TRBV15 and TRBJ2-2, reads DAMVIQNPRYQVTQFGKPVTLSCSQTLNHNVMYWYQQKSSQAPKLLFHYYDKDFNNEADTPDNFQSRRPNTSFCFLDIRSPGLGDTAMYLCATSRDLRYSITGELFFGEGSRLTVL.

This clone has just one count. The rearrangement joins TRBV11-2 to TRBJ2-3; D may be TRBD1 (5 bases). Germline CDR1 reads SGHAT; CDR2 reads FQNNGV. The germline V and J ends were trimmed by 0 bases and 7 bases, with 17 bases remaining between them. This CDR3 comprises 16 residues. The CDR3 DNA follows: TGTGCCAGCAGCTTAGACTTAGGGGAAGAGAGAAATACGCAGTATTTT. Translation: CASSLDLGEERNTQYF.

The rearrangement links TRBV11-2 to TRBJ2-1; tentatively, D is TRBD2 (6 bases). Trimming took 5 bases from V and 6 from J, leaving 17 bases between them. The germline CDR1 and CDR2 sequences are SGHAT and FQNNGV. CDR3 length equals 15 residues. The DNA of the CDR3 is TGTGCCAGCAGCCCTGGGCGGCGGGGATCCAATGAGCAGTTCTTC. It yields the protein CASSPGRRGSNEQFF.

The V call is TRBV4-3, the J call TRBJ1-1; tentative D call: TRBD1 (6 bases). Germline lookup yields CDR1 LGHNA and CDR2 YSLEER. The CDR3 has 18 residues. Trimming shortened V by 4 bases and J by 4 bases, and 25 bases separated the two germline ends. CDR3 protein: CASSPRGGGDERITEAFF. CDR3 nucleotide sequence: TGCGCCAGCAGCCCCAGAGGGGGAGGGGACGAGAGGATCACTGAAGCTTTCTTT.

The chain combines TRBV11-2 with TRBJ1-5; possibly TRBD1 for D (5 bases). This CDR3 contains 15 residues. The V gene's germline CDR1 is SGHAT and CDR2 FQNNGV. V was cut by 1 base and J by 3 bases, with 10 bases left in between. CDR3 loop: CASSLVAGFNQPQHF. The CDR3 DNA follows: TGTGCCAGCAGCTTAGTTGCAGGGTTCAATCAGCCCCAGCATTTT.

J is TRBJ1-1 and V is TRBV10-3, with a weak D call TRBD1 (5 bases). The CDR3 totals 14 residues. Trimming cost V 6 bases and J 2 bases, with 13 bases left between them. Germline V gives CDR1 ENHRY, CDR2 SYGVKD. The chain's CDR3 is CAISLGPANTEAFF. CDR3 in DNA: TGTGCCATCAGCCTGGGACCGGCCAACACTGAAGCTTTCTTT.

The chain couples TRBV7-3 to TRBJ2-3; 12 positions agree with TRBD2. V lost 2 bases and J lost 7; bases outside the gene matches: 16. CDR3 length: 19 amino acids. Germline CDR1 is SGHTA and CDR2 is FQGTGA. DNA of the CDR3: TGTGCCAGCAGCTTAGCTACGGGACTAGCGGGCGGTCCCCTCAATACGCAGTATTTT. It translates to CASSLATGLAGGPLNTQYF.

With respect to this clone: Its ends do not fully match the called genes, so a read error is possible. This chain uses TRBV5-1 with TRBJ1-2, with a weak D call TRBD1 (5 bases). The CDR3 is made up of 10 amino acids. Germline V gene sequence: CDR1 SGHRS, CDR2 YFSETQ. Written as DNA, the CDR3 is TGCGCCAGCAGCCCAGACAGACCCTTCTTC. Translation gives CASSPDRPFF.

The V call is TRBV5-6, the J call TRBJ1-1; perhaps TRBD1 as D (5 bases). This CDR3 contains 13 residues. V shed 4 bases and J shed 4 bases, with 11 bases lying between them. Germline CDR1 and CDR2: SGHDT and YYEEEE. The CDR3 DNA reads as TGTGCCAGCAGCCTACGGGGGGGCACTGAAGCTTTCTTT. It encodes CASSLRGGTEAFF.

The chain carries TRBV6-5 and TRBJ1-5, with TRBD1 matching over 8 bases. The CDR3 runs to 15 residues. CDR1 is MNHEY and CDR2 is SVGAGI in the germline V gene. V lost 1 base, J lost 4 bases, and 3 bases stayed unmatched. The CDR3 loop reads CASSYYQGANQPQHF. CDR3 DNA sequence: TGTGCCAGCAGTTACTACCAGGGGGCAAATCAGCCCCAGCATTTT.

The chain couples TRBV30 to TRBJ1-3; D might be TRBD1 (5 bases). The CDR3 loop spans 14 amino acids. The ends were cut back, 3 bases at V and 0 bases at J, with 9 bases in the middle. Germline CDR1 and CDR2: GTSNPN and SVGIG (reference sequence). CDR3 loop: CAWSTGISGNTIYF. In DNA, the CDR3 is TGTGCCTGGAGCACAGGCATCTCTGGAAACACCATATATTTT.

This chain joins TRBV6-1 and TRBJ1-1; unclear D gene. CDR3 length equals 13 residues. Germline CDR1 MNHNS, CDR2 SASEGT. The V end was cut by 6 bases, the J end by 3 bases, with 11 bases between. The CDR3 region is CASSTLRDTEAFF. The CDR3 coding sequence is TGTGCCAGCAGCACCCTTAGGGACACTGAAGCTTTCTTT.

J is TRBJ2-1 and V is TRBV18; TRBD2 agrees at 14 bases. The CDR3 sequence is 17 residues long. Germline V CDR1 and CDR2: KGHSH, LQKENI. V trimming: 2 bases; J trimming: 8 bases; junction bases outside the gene matches: 8. The CDR3 nucleotides read TGTGCCAGCTCACCAGGTGGACTAGCGGGAGGCGGGGATGAGCAGTTCTTC. Its protein is CASSPGGLAGGGDEQFF.

The V gene is TRBV4-1, the J gene TRBJ1-2; no clear D gene. V lost 0 bases, J lost 5 bases, and 25 bases lay in between. CDR1 is MGHRA, CDR2 YSYEKL, per germline. CDR3 size: 19 residues. This chain's CDR3 is CASSQELLASTKRDYGYTF. In DNA, the CDR3 is TGCGCCAGCAGCCAAGAGCTCCTAGCCTCCACCAAGAGGGATTATGGCTACACCTTC.

This clone was seen a single time. The chain links TRBV27 to TRBJ2-7; D uncertain. Germline loops: CDR1 MNHEY, CDR2 SMNVEV (reference sequence). Trimming removed 4 bases from V and 6 bases from J, with 7 bases in between. There are 11 residues in the CDR3. The CDR3 sequence is CASSSRREQYF. In DNA, the CDR3 is TGTGCCAGCAGTTCCCGACGCGAGCAGTACTTC.

The V gene is TRBV27, the J gene TRBJ2-4, with TRBD1 as a possible D gene (5 bases). V lost 3 bases and J 0 bases, leaving 12 bases between the germline ends. Germline V CDR1 and CDR2: MNHEY, SMNVEV (reference sequence). The CDR3 totals 16 residues. CDR3 region: CASSLTVGLAKNIQYF. The CDR3 coding sequence is TGTGCCAGCAGTTTGACAGTGGGCTTAGCCAAAAACATTCAGTACTTC.

The chain has TRBV6-1 and TRBJ1-4; D is ambiguous. V was shortened by 7 bases and J by 8 bases, with 20 bases between the two germline ends. CDR3 length: 15 residues. Germline CDR1 and CDR2: MNHNS and SASEGT. The CDR3 protein is CASTLTPAYSEKLFF. The CDR3 coding sequence is TGTGCCAGCACCCTGACCCCGGCCTATTCAGAAAAACTGTTTTTT.

The chain is built from TRBV4-1 and TRBJ2-2; a possible D gene is TRBD1 (6 bases). This CDR3 is 15 amino acids long. Trimming removed 4 bases from V and 6 bases from J, with 15 bases in between. Germline V gene lookup returns CDR1 MGHRA and CDR2 YSYEKL. CDR3 nucleotide sequence: TGCGCCAGCAGCCCCTGGACAGCCAAAGCCGGGGAGCTGTTTTTT. Its translation: CASSPWTAKAGELFF.

This clone was seen once. In DNA form, the CDR3 reads TGTGCCAGCAGCCCCCTCTTAAAAAATGAGCAGTTCTTC. Translating gives CASSPLLKNEQFF. The V and J genes are TRBV11-2 and TRBJ2-1; D remains unclear. V was shortened by 5 bases and J by 7 bases, with 12 bases between the two germline ends. CDR1 is SGHAT, CDR2 FQNNGV, per germline. This CDR3 is built from 13 residues.

The chain employs TRBV7-3 and TRBJ2-1, with D unresolved. This CDR3 has 13 residues. Germline lookup yields CDR1 SGHTA and CDR2 FQGTGA. V was shortened by 7 bases and J by 9 bases, with 16 bases between the two germline ends. In nucleotides, the CDR3 is TGTGCCAGCACCGGCGGCCAAACTCCTGAGCAGTTCTTC. Protein: CASTGGQTPEQFF.